Following are 25 T cell receptor beta chains from one sample sequenced in a study of cytomegalovirus exposure and HLA in healthy donors. Amplification used 60 Vbeta primers and 13 Jbeta primers. The table came from immunoSEQ multiplex PCR; TCRdb's copy has only in-frame clones and leaves some out. The table has roughly 190,000 clones, 75% to 85% seen once. The sequenced material came from PBMCs. These receptors came from a woman aged 45-65 years in good health and CMV-seronegative.

The chain is built from TRBV10-3 and TRBJ1-1, with D hard to call. V was pared by 7 bases and J by 10 bases, with 19 bases between. CDR3 length: 13 residues. CDR1 is ENHRY, CDR2 SYGVKD, per germline. The CDR3 spells CAIMRSDLTTAFF. For the CDR3, the DNA is TGTGCCATCATGAGATCCGATCTCACTACAGCTTTCTTT.

The chain has TRBV5-5 and TRBJ1-3; D is unclear. The CDR3 spans 15 residues. The ends were cut back, 0 bases at V and 0 bases at J, with 7 bases in the middle. Germline CDR1 reads SGHKS; CDR2 reads YYEKEE (reference sequence). The CDR3 sequence: CASSLGRSSGNTIYF. Here the CDR3 DNA reads TGTGCCAGCAGCTTGGGGAGGAGCTCTGGAAACACCATATATTTT.

The chain combines TRBV23-1 with TRBJ2-7, with D uncertain. TRBV23-1 is an ORF for which the function is uncertain. The CDR3 is made up of 15 amino acids. V was cut by 3 bases and J by 5 bases, with 17 bases left in between. CDR3 sequence: CASSQVSGQRDEQYF. The CDR3 DNA follows: TGCGCCAGCAGTCAGGTGTCAGGTCAACGCGACGAGCAGTACTTC.

The chain has TRBV9 and TRBJ1-1, with D perhaps TRBD1 (6 bases). The CDR3 is 12 residues long. The V and J ends lost 4 bases and 10 bases respectively, with 14 bases between them. Germline loops: CDR1 SGDLS, CDR2 YYNGEE. DNA for the CDR3: TGTGCCAGCAGCCCACGCTTAGGGGGAGCTTTCTTT. It translates to CASSPRLGGAFF.

The chain uses TRBV27 and TRBJ1-2; 8 bases align to TRBD1. The germline V gene has CDR1 MNHEY and CDR2 SMNVEV (reference sequence). The CDR3 runs to 13 residues. The V and J ends lost 6 bases and 7 bases, in that order; junction bases with no gene match: 7. Here the CDR3 DNA reads TGTGCCAGCAGACCGACAGGGGTGAGTGGCTACACCTTC. It codes for CASRPTGVSGYTF.

The table lists this clone with a count of one. The chain carries TRBV5-5 and TRBJ1-6; D unclear. CDR3 length: 18 residues. Germline V lookup: CDR1 SGHKS, CDR2 YYEKEE (reference sequence). The germline V and J ends were trimmed by 4 bases and 9 bases, with 26 bases remaining between them. The CDR3 loop reads CASSPPAIDSVRSSPLHF. CDR3 DNA sequence: TGTGCCAGCAGCCCCCCAGCGATCGACTCGGTACGGTCTTCACCCCTCCACTTT.

The CDR3 loop is CASSGREGAGSSPLHF. The CDR3 DNA reads TGTGCCAGCAGCGGACGGGAGGGAGCGGGTAGTTCACCCCTCCACTTT. The V gene is TRBV28, the J gene TRBJ1-6; D not resolved. V lost 6 bases and J 9 bases, leaving 21 bases between the germline ends. The CDR3 loop spans 16 amino acids. CDR1 is MDHEN, CDR2 SYDVKM, per germline.

The chain combines TRBV25-1 with TRBJ2-7; 9 positions agree with TRBD2. The V and J ends lost 8 bases and 2 bases, in that order; junction bases with no gene match: 7. Germline V gene lookup returns CDR1 MGHDK and CDR2 SYGVNS. The CDR3 loop spans 14 amino acids. The CDR3 protein is CASSERGETYEQYF. The CDR3 DNA reads as TGTGCCAGCTCGGAGCGGGGGGAAACCTACGAGCAGTACTTC.

The CDR3 loop is CASSIQGRTEAFF. CDR3 DNA: TGCGCCAGCAGCATACAGGGGCGCACTGAAGCTTTCTTT. This chain links TRBV5-1 with TRBJ1-1, with TRBD1 matching 7 bases. CDR3 length: 13 residues. Germline loops: CDR1 SGHRS, CDR2 YFSETQ. Losses at the gene ends were 4 bases for V and 4 bases for J; bases not matched to a gene: 4.

This rearrangement joins TRBV7-9 to TRBJ2-3, with TRBD2 identical over 10 bases. The CDR3 is made up of 18 amino acids. V was clipped by 5 bases and J by 1 base; unmatched bases: 12. Looked up from germline, CDR1 is SEHNR and CDR2 is FQNEAQ (reference sequence). This CDR3 is CASSAGKREGGRTDTQYF. The CDR3 coding sequence is TGTGCCAGCAGCGCCGGGAAGCGGGAGGGGGGTCGCACAGATACGCAGTATTTT.

V gene TRBV7-6 combines with J gene TRBJ2-1; the D gene is possibly TRBD1 (5 bases). The V gene's germline CDR1 is SGHVS and CDR2 FNYEAQ. CDR3 length equals 15 residues. With 1 base removed from V and 3 bases from J, the gap between germline ends came to 10 bases. CDR3 nucleotide sequence: TGTGCCAGCAGCTTAGAGTGGGGCCTCTACAATGAGCAGTTCTTC. Translated, it gives CASSLEWGLYNEQFF. Variable domain in full (rest from reference TRBV7-6 and TRBJ2-1): GAGVSQSPRYKVTKRGQDVALRCDPISGHVSLYWYRQALGQGPEFLTYFNYEAQQDKSGLPNDRFSAERPEGSISTLTIQRTEQRDSAMYRCASSLEWGLYNEQFFGPGTRLTVL.

The chain couples TRBV7-8 to TRBJ1-5, with 7 bases lining up with TRBD1. Trimming took 5 bases from V and 7 from J; bases not matched to a gene: 5. This CDR3 has 13 amino acids. Germline V gene lookup returns CDR1 SGHVS and CDR2 FQNEAQ. The CDR3 region is CASSARQGQPQHF. The CDR3 coding sequence is TGTGCCAGCAGCGCTAGACAGGGCCAGCCCCAGCATTTT.

J is TRBJ2-7 and V is TRBV29-1; TRBD1 agrees at 12 bases. Germline trimming cut 6 bases from V and 4 bases from J; bases unmatched to any gene: 13. The CDR3 spans 16 residues. Germline CDR1 SQVTM, CDR2 ANQGSEA. For the CDR3, the DNA is TGCAGCGTGGTCCCGCCGGGACAGGGGGCCAAGTACGAGCAGTACTTC. It is translated as CSVVPPGQGAKYEQYF.

The chain combines TRBV27 with TRBJ1-2, with D possibly matching TRBD1 (6 bases). This CDR3 spans 16 amino acids. Germline V gene data show CDR1 as MNHEY and CDR2 as SMNVEV (reference sequence). V was trimmed by 3 bases and J by 5 bases, leaving 19 bases between them. The CDR3 region has the DNA TGTGCCAGCAGTTTGTATGCGGGGGCGGAAGGGTATGGCTACACCTTC. Residues: CASSLYAGAEGYGYTF.

The genes are TRBV9 and TRBJ2-1; 10 bases are shared with TRBD1. Trimming cost V 4 bases and J 2 bases; bases outside gene matches: 6. This CDR3 spans 16 amino acids. Germline V lookup: CDR1 SGDLS, CDR2 YYNGEE. The CDR3 DNA sequence: TGTGCCAGCAGCAAGGCCGGGACAGGGGCCTACAATGAGCAGTTCTTC. It translates to CASSKAGTGAYNEQFF.

This chain connects TRBV29-1 to TRBJ2-5; possible D gene TRBD2, 5 bases. The CDR3 has 14 residues. CDR1 and CDR2 (germline): SQVTM, ANQGSEA. The V end was cut by 6 bases, the J end by 1 base, with 15 bases between. The CDR3 coding sequence is TGCAGCGTCCCGGCGCGGGCCAGCCAAGAGACCCAGTACTTC. The encoded protein is CSVPARASQETQYF.

The rearrangement links TRBV5-1 to TRBJ2-1, with TRBD2 identical over 10 bases. This CDR3 has 17 amino acids. Looked up from germline, CDR1 is SGHRS and CDR2 is YFSETQ. V was pared by 0 bases and J by 5 bases, with 8 bases of the junction left unmatched. The CDR3 region has the DNA TGCGCCAGCAGCTTGGCATCGGGACTAGCGCAGAACAATGAGCAGTTCTTC. It codes for CASSLASGLAQNNEQFF.

The V gene is TRBV2, the J gene TRBJ1-1; no definite D call. The V gene lost 7 bases and the J gene lost 10 bases, with 19 bases spanning the gap. Germline lookup yields CDR1 SNHLY and CDR2 FYNNEI. CDR3 length equals 13 residues. CDR3 protein: CASMLGGWRRAFF. Written as DNA, the CDR3 is TGTGCCAGCATGTTGGGCGGATGGAGGAGAGCTTTCTTT.

This clone has just a few counts. The chain has TRBV30 and TRBJ2-5; D is uncertain. Trimming removed 3 bases from V and 2 bases from J, with 13 bases in between. CDR1 is GTSNPN and CDR2 is SVGIG in the germline V gene (reference sequence). The CDR3 extends over 14 amino acids. The CDR3 DNA follows: TGTGCCTGGAGGGGCACCTCTTTACAAGAGACCCAGTACTTC. Translating it yields CAWRGTSLQETQYF.

This clone occurred once. This chain links TRBV5-1 with TRBJ2-2, with 13 bases fitting TRBD2. Germline CDR1 and CDR2: SGHRS and YFSETQ. V shed 4 bases, J shed 0 bases, and the junction held 6 bases outside the gene matches. This CDR3 is 18 amino acids long. CDR3 sequence reads: CASSNRTSGGANTGELFF. The CDR3 coding sequence is TGCGCCAGCAGCAACCGGACTAGCGGGGGAGCGAACACCGGGGAGCTGTTTTTT.

V gene TRBV19 combines with J gene TRBJ2-1; a possible D gene is TRBD2 (6 bases). Germline V gives CDR1 LNHDA, CDR2 SQIVND (reference sequence). The CDR3 covers 15 residues. V was cut by 5 bases and J by 1 base, with 12 bases left in between. The CDR3, as DNA: TGTGCCAGTAGTCCTACTAGCCGATCCTACAATGAGCAGTTCTTC. Translation gives CASSPTSRSYNEQFF.

CDR3 sequence: CASTLSGDNQPQHF. Here the CDR3 DNA reads TGTGCCAGCACCTTATCAGGGGACAATCAGCCCCAGCATTTT. V is TRBV6-1 and J is TRBJ1-5; D may be TRBD1 (6 bases). V lost 7 bases and J lost 3, with 13 bases in between. This CDR3 has 14 amino acids. Germline V lookup: CDR1 MNHNS, CDR2 SASEGT.

This clone was detected only a few times. The chain carries TRBV7-3 and TRBJ2-1; 7 bases align to TRBD1. V trimming: 2 bases; J trimming: 8 bases; junction bases outside the gene matches: 9. Per the germline V gene, CDR1 is SGHTA and CDR2 is FQGTGA. The CDR3 consists of 15 residues. The CDR3 DNA is TGTGCCAGCAGCTTATCTAAGGGGGCAATAGATGAGCAGTTCTTC. It translates to CASSLSKGAIDEQFF.

V gene TRBV27 combines with J gene TRBJ1-5, with D tentatively TRBD1 (5 bases). V lost 3 bases and J 5 bases, leaving 11 bases between the germline ends. The germline V gene encodes CDR1 MNHEY and CDR2 SMNVEV (reference sequence). The CDR3 is made up of 14 amino acids. The DNA for the CDR3 is TGTGCCAGCAGTTTCCGGGGGTCGGATCAGCCCCAGCATTTT. It translates to CASSFRGSDQPQHF.

The rearrangement links TRBV19 to TRBJ2-6; D unclear. The V end was cut by 8 bases, the J end by 0 bases, with 8 bases between. In germline, CDR1 is LNHDA, CDR2 SQIVND (reference sequence). The CDR3 runs 14 residues. The CDR3: CASGRGSGANVLTF. DNA for the CDR3: TGTGCCAGTGGGCGTGGCTCTGGGGCCAACGTCCTGACTTTC.